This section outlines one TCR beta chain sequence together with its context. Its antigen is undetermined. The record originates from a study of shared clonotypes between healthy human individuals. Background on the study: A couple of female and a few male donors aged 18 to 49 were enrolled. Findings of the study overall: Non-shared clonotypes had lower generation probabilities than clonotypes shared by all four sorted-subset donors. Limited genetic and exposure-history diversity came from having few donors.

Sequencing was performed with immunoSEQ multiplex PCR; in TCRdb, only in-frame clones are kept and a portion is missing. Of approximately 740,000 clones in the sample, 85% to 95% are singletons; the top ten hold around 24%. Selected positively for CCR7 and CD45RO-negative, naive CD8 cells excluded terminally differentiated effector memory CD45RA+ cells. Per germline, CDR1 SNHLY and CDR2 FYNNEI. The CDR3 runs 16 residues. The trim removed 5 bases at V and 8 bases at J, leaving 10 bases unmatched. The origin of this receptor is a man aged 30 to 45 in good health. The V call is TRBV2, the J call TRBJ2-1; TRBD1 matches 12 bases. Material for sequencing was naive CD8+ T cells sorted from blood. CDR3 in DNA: TGTGCCAGCAGTCCCCTCCCCGGGACAGGGGGCGATGAGCAGTTCTTC. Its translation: CASSPLPGTGGDEQFF.